This TCR beta chain was captured by sequencing in a study of T-cell memory formation after mild COVID-19. Overall study results and limits: Unconfirmed was the SARS-CoV-2 specificity of second-wave clones that peaked on day 37. There was a balanced CD4/CD8 profile in clones contracting day 15 to 85, and later expanders leaned CD4+. Contracting CD4+ clones sat mainly in CM and EM; CD8+ in EMRA.

On this clonotype: What it binds is not known.

The CDR3 covers 14 residues. V was cut by 3 bases and J by 2 bases, with 11 bases left in between. Germline V gene sequence: CDR1 SGHVS, CDR2 FQNEAQ. A 5'RACE reaction primed in the constant segment made cDNA libraries of TCR alpha and TCR beta, and these carried sample barcodes and UMIs. TCRdb re-called the 5' RACE reads through MiXCR, storing one row per CDR3 protein. The sample lists roughly 450,000 distinct CDR3 sequences, around a sixth occurring once. The clonotype originates from an adult woman who had mild COVID-19 (a few samples of this study predate the infection). Cell type and time point are not known. This chain joins TRBV7-8 and TRBJ2-7; possible D gene TRBD2, 6 bases. The sample consisted of PBMCs or a T cell subset sorted from them (not recorded which). CDR3 sequence (DNA): TGTGCCAGCAGCTTCGGGGACTGGCCCTACGAGCAGTACTTC. This translates into CASSFGDWPYEQYF. The whole variable domain, remainder taken from reference TRBV7-8 and TRBJ2-7, is GAGVSQSPRYKVAKRGQDVALRCDPISGHVSLFWYQQALGQGPEFLTYFQNEAQLDKSGLPSDRFFAERPEGSVSTLKIQRTQQEDSAVYLCASSFGDWPYEQYFGPGTRLTVT.